The 24 T cell receptor beta chains below all came from one sample that was sequenced in a study of OX40 agonist ivuxolimab in advanced cancers. Sequencing was performed with immunoSEQ multiplex PCR; in TCRdb, only in-frame clones are kept and a portion is missing. The table includes about 110,000 clones, around 93% detected once. The sequenced sample was CD4+ or CD8+ T cells sorted from blood, obtained in a trial of the OX40 agonist ivuxolimab. These receptors were obtained from an adult with an advanced solid tumor such as melanoma, head and neck, liver or kidney cancer.

This chain uses TRBV5-1 with TRBJ1-5; TRBD1 might be the D (6 bases). The CDR3 extends over 15 amino acids. Germline-derived CDR1 and CDR2 are SGHRS and YFSETQ. V shed 3 bases and J shed 6 bases, with 16 bases lying between them. The chain's CDR3 is CASSSGQTAGQPQHF. The CDR3 DNA follows: TGCGCCAGCAGCTCCGGACAGACCGCGGGTCAGCCCCAGCATTTT.

CDR3 loop: CASSLVTSTTGANVLTF. The CDR3 DNA follows: TGTGCCAGCAGCTTAGTGACATCCACGACTGGGGCCAACGTCCTGACTTTC. This chain connects TRBV11-2 to TRBJ2-6, with unresolved D. From germline, CDR1 is SGHAT and CDR2 FQNNGV. There are 17 residues in the CDR3. Trimming shortened V by 1 base and J by 2 bases, and 12 bases separated the two germline ends. Full variable domain (missing parts from reference TRBV11-2 and TRBJ2-6): EAGVAQSPRYKIIEKRQSVAFWCNPISGHATLYWYQQILGQGPKLLIQFQNNGVVDDSQLPKDRFSAERLKGVDSTLKIQPAKLEDSAVYLCASSLVTSTTGANVLTFGAGSRLTVL.

The chain joins TRBV25-1 to TRBJ2-1, with D possibly being TRBD1 (6 bases). This CDR3 contains 16 residues. Germline values: CDR1 MGHDK, CDR2 SYGVNS. V was trimmed by 4 bases and J by 0 bases, leaving 13 bases between them. CDR3 sequence reads: CASSGGPLASYNEQFF. The CDR3, as DNA: TGTGCCAGCAGTGGGGGGCCTCTGGCCTCCTACAATGAGCAGTTCTTC.

The genes are TRBV11-3 and TRBJ2-3; 15 nucleotides line up with TRBD2. CDR3 length equals 17 residues. J lost 3 bases, V lost 4 bases, and 5 bases had no gene match. Germline CDR1 reads SGHNT; CDR2 reads YENEEA. CDR3 region: CASSSGLAGGLTDTQYF. The DNA of the CDR3 is TGTGCCAGCAGCTCGGGACTAGCGGGAGGTCTGACAGATACGCAGTATTTT.

The chain employs TRBV5-1 and TRBJ2-3; 11 bases are shared with TRBD1. Germline V gives CDR1 SGHRS, CDR2 YFSETQ. The CDR3 consists of 15 residues. The trim removed 4 bases at V and 4 bases at J, leaving 5 bases unmatched. The CDR3 DNA reads TGCGCCAGCAGCCCACCGGGACAGGGGGCAGATACGCAGTATTTT. This translates into CASSPPGQGADTQYF.

This clone has only one observation. The chain combines TRBV29-1 with TRBJ1-1; the D is unclear. Germline CDR1 SQVTM, CDR2 ANQGSEA. The CDR3 extends over 16 amino acids. V lost 4 bases to trimming and J lost 0 bases, with 18 bases between them. This chain's CDR3 is CSVAGWVQKMNTEAFF. The CDR3 bases are TGCAGCGTTGCCGGGTGGGTGCAGAAAATGAACACTGAAGCTTTCTTT.

The CDR3 sequence: CASSLVVNSNQPQHF. CDR3 coding DNA: TGTGCCAGCAGCTTGGTTGTTAATAGCAATCAGCCCCAGCATTTT. This sequence joins TRBV5-5 and TRBJ1-5; D not certain. CDR3 length equals 15 residues. V dropped 0 bases and J dropped 0 bases, with 7 bases sitting between them. The germline V gene has CDR1 SGHKS and CDR2 YYEKEE (reference sequence). The variable domain in full, with the rest retrieved from reference TRBV5-5 and TRBJ1-5, is DAGVTQSPTHLIKTRGQQVTLRCSPISGHKSVSWYQQVLGQGPQFIFQYYEKEERGRGNFPDRFSARQFPNYSSELNVNALLLGDSALYLCASSLVVNSNQPQHFGDGTRLSIL.

This clone was observed once. The J gene is TRBJ2-3, the V gene TRBV6-5; D ambiguous. This CDR3 is built from 13 residues. CDR1 is MNHEY, CDR2 SVGAGI, per germline. Trimming took off 6 bases at V and 0 bases at J, with 7 bases between the two ends. CDR3: CASRVISTDTQYF. The DNA for the CDR3 is TGTGCCAGCAGGGTAATTAGCACAGATACGCAGTATTTT.

The DNA of the CDR3 is TGCGCCAGCAGCTTGGGGGGACAGGGTACCTACAATGAGCAGTTCTTC. Protein product: CASSLGGQGTYNEQFF. The V call is TRBV5-1, the J call TRBJ2-1; TRBD1 matches 9 bases. V gave up 0 bases and J gave up 2 bases; unmatched junction bases: 3. The CDR3 has 16 residues. In germline, CDR1 is SGHRS, CDR2 YFSETQ.

V is TRBV27 and J is TRBJ1-2; no definite D call. The CDR3 has 13 residues. The V and J ends lost 5 bases and 4 bases respectively, with 11 bases between them. In germline, CDR1 is MNHEY, CDR2 SMNVEV (reference sequence). This CDR3 reads CASSPPAGYGYTF. The CDR3 region has the DNA TGTGCCAGCAGTCCCCCCGCGGGCTATGGCTACACCTTC.

The rearrangement joins TRBV2 to TRBJ1-5, with TRBD1 as a possible D gene (6 bases). This CDR3 has 14 residues. The germline gives CDR1 SNHLY, CDR2 FYNNEI. With 4 bases removed from V and 7 bases from J, the gap between germline ends came to 14 bases. The CDR3 protein is CASSVQGLGQPQHF. For the CDR3, the DNA is TGTGCCAGCAGTGTACAGGGTTTAGGGCAGCCCCAGCATTTT.

The chain's CDR3 is CASSAGQPGNTIYF. The CDR3 DNA sequence: TGTGCCAGCAGCGCAGGGCAACCTGGAAACACCATATATTTT. The V and J genes are TRBV9 and TRBJ1-3; D perhaps matches TRBD1 (5 bases). CDR3 length: 14 residues. The V gene's germline CDR1 is SGDLS and CDR2 YYNGEE. V gave up 3 bases and J gave up 2 bases, with 9 bases separating them.

The chain employs TRBV30 and TRBJ1-5; D not certain. Germline CDR1 is GTSNPN and CDR2 is SVGIG (reference sequence). Trimming removed 2 bases at V and 3 bases at J, with 11 bases between. This CDR3 region has 14 residues. Here the CDR3 reads CAWSLEQLNQPQHF. The DNA of the CDR3 is TGTGCCTGGAGTCTGGAACAGCTCAATCAGCCCCAGCATTTT.

CDR3 region: CASSLDMAYGGYEQYF. Written as DNA, the CDR3 is TGTGCCAGCAGCTTAGATATGGCGTATGGGGGCTACGAGCAGTACTTC. V gene TRBV11-3 combines with J gene TRBJ2-7; the D call may be TRBD1 or TRBD2 (5 bases each). The CDR3 is 16 amino acids. Per germline, CDR1 SGHNT and CDR2 YENEEA. V lost 0 bases, J lost 3 bases, and 15 bases lay in between.

The chain's CDR3 is CASSVDRGITDTQYF. DNA for the CDR3: TGTGCCAGCAGTGTTGACAGGGGTATCACAGATACGCAGTATTTT. The chain combines TRBV6-1 with TRBJ2-3; TRBD1 matches at 8 bases. Germline CDR1 is MNHNS and CDR2 is SASEGT. With V trimmed by 4 bases and J by 2 bases, 5 bases remained unmatched. The CDR3 loop spans 15 amino acids.

The chain carries TRBV6-1 and TRBJ1-2, with no clear D. The germline gives CDR1 MNHNS, CDR2 SASEGT. V dropped 6 bases and J dropped 3 bases, with 8 bases sitting between them. The CDR3 runs 12 residues. The CDR3 nucleotides read TGTGCCAGCAGGAGTTGGGACTATGGCTACACCTTC. Translation: CASRSWDYGYTF.

This clone was seen more than once but under ten times. V gene TRBV6-5 combines with J gene TRBJ2-2, with a weak D call TRBD1 (6 bases). The V gene's germline CDR1 is MNHEY and CDR2 SVGAGI. V was shortened by 6 bases and J by 6 bases, with 14 bases between the two germline ends. The CDR3 length is 14 residues. DNA for the CDR3: TGTGCCAGCAGGGTGGGGGCTGTCGCCGGGGAGCTGTTTTTT. Protein: CASRVGAVAGELFF.

The chain uses TRBV18 and TRBJ2-5; 7 bases are a match to TRBD1. This CDR3 has 15 amino acids. CDR1 KGHSH and CDR2 LQKENI come from the germline V gene. J lost 4 bases, V lost 0 bases, and 5 bases had no gene match. CDR3 in amino acids: CASSPPTGWRETQYF. The CDR3 DNA follows: TGTGCCAGCTCACCACCGACAGGGTGGCGAGAGACCCAGTACTTC.

The chain couples TRBV30 to TRBJ2-7; D ambiguous. V lost 3 bases and J lost 5, with 20 bases in between. This CDR3 has 15 residues. Germline CDR1 reads GTSNPN; CDR2 reads SVGIG (reference sequence). DNA for the CDR3: TGTGCCTGGAGCCCTTTGGGCAGGCCCTCGGACGAGCAGTACTTC. Its protein product is CAWSPLGRPSDEQYF.

The chain is built from TRBV7-8 and TRBJ2-3, with 9 bases identical to TRBD2. The V segment lost 4 bases and the J segment 0 bases; nucleotides outside the gene matches: 11. The CDR3 consists of 18 residues. Germline V lookup: CDR1 SGHVS, CDR2 FQNEAQ. CDR3 in amino acids: CASSSARASGISTDTQYF. The CDR3 region has the DNA TGTGCCAGCAGCTCCGCGAGAGCTAGCGGGATTAGCACAGATACGCAGTATTTT.

This clone was detected only once. This sequence joins TRBV27 and TRBJ2-5, with 12 positions matching TRBD2. This CDR3 contains 15 residues. Germline V lookup: CDR1 MNHEY, CDR2 SMNVEV (reference sequence). V shed 11 bases and J 2 bases; nucleotides not matched to a gene: 9. In DNA form, the CDR3 reads TGTGCCGTGAAGCGGACTAGCGGGATACAAGAGACCCAGTACTTC. Residues: CAVKRTSGIQETQYF.

J is TRBJ2-1 and V is TRBV7-8; a weak D match, TRBD2 (6 bases). Trimming took 1 base from V and 8 from J, leaving 15 bases between them. The CDR3 is 15 residues long. CDR1 is SGHVS and CDR2 is FQNEAQ in the germline V gene. The CDR3 DNA sequence: TGTGCCAGCAGCTTAGTCCGCGGGGCGCGTTATGAGCAGTTCTTC. Amino acid sequence: CASSLVRGARYEQFF.

V gene TRBV10-3 combines with J gene TRBJ1-1, with D tentatively TRBD1 (5 bases). Germline values: CDR1 ENHRY, CDR2 SYGVKD. Trimming stripped 4 bases from V and 6 bases from J, with 12 bases between. The CDR3 spans 13 residues. In DNA, the CDR3 is TGTGCCATCAGTGTCGGGGGTGACGCTGAAGCTTTCTTT. Residues: CAISVGGDAEAFF.

The chain carries TRBV5-1 and TRBJ1-3, with TRBD1 as a possible D gene (6 bases). The V end lost 5 bases, the J end lost 8 bases, and 14 bases lay between the germline ends. The germline CDR1 and CDR2 sequences are SGHRS and YFSETQ. This CDR3 spans 13 amino acids. This CDR3 is CASSSPGEDTIYF. CDR3 coding DNA: TGCGCCAGCAGTTCCCCAGGGGAGGACACCATATATTTT.